These T cell receptor beta chains were read from a single sample in a study of blood T cell repertoires in COVID-19. Using immunoSEQ multiplex PCR, the repertoire was profiled, and TCRdb retains in-frame clones only, with some absent. This sample yields tens of thousands of clones, of which 65% to 90% are seen a single time; around 38% belongs to the top ten. The sequencing sample was made of peripheral blood. These TCRs come from an elderly man with acute or convalescent COVID-19. The CDR3 runs from the conserved cysteine through the conserved F or W. A D gene is named only where the DNA matches it firmly. Only part of the rows carry a size: once, few, many, or a class if the clone is expanded.

TRBJ1-1 - - TRBV6-5 TGTGCCAGCAGGTCGTTTATGAACACTGAAGCTTTCTTT CASRSFMNTEAFF
TRBJ2-2 - TRBD2 TRBV6-5 TGTGCCACCTACAGCGGGGCGAACACCGGGGAGCTGTTTTTT CATYSGANTGELFF
TRBJ2-1 - TRBD2 TRBV7-2 TGTGCCAGCAGCTTAACTAGCGGGGGTTTGGGTGAGCAGTTCTTC CASSLTSGGLGEQFF
TRBJ2-7 - TRBD1 TRBV7-2 TGTGCCAGCAGCTTAGGGGGACAGGCCTACGAGCAGTACTTC CASSLGGQAYEQYF
TRBJ2-6 - TRBD1 TRBV19 TGTGCCAGTAGTAACATCGGACAGGGATGGGCTTCTGGGGCCAACGTCCTGACTTTC CASSNIGQGWASGANVLTF
TRBJ1-1 few TRBD1 TRBV7-2 TGTGCCAGCAGCCGGACAGGGGTAGGCACTGAAGCTTTCTTT CASSRTGVGTEAFF
TRBJ1-5 - TRBD1 TRBV6-4 TGTGCCAGCAGTGACCCAGGGGGCCGAGATCAGCCCCAGCATTTT CASSDPGGRDQPQHF
TRBJ1-5 - TRBD1 TRBV28 TGTGCCAGCAGTTCGCAAGGGACAGCTAATCAGCCCCAGCATTTT CASSSQGTANQPQHF
TRBJ1-2 - - TRBV3-1/TRBV3-2 TGTGCCAGCAGCCCGTTGGGGACACGGGGCTACACCTTC CASSPLGTRGYTF
TRBJ1-1 - - TRBV30 TGTGCCTGGAGTCCCCACCTCACGCTTTGGGTTCCACGCAAGGACAGCGGAAACACTGAAGCTTTCTTT CAWSPHLTLWVPRKDSGNTEAFF
TRBJ1-6 - TRBD1 TRBV7-2 TGTGCCAGCAGCCCTCGGGGACAGGGGTTTTATAATTCACCCCTCCACTTT CASSPRGQGFYNSPLHF
TRBJ1-1 - - TRBV27 TGTGCCAGCACCCTGAGGCCCCGGGAGAACACTGAAGTTTTCTTT CASTLRPRENTEVFF
TRBJ2-1 - TRBD1 TRBV7-2 TGTGCCAGCAGCTTAGTCCGGGACAGGGAAAACAATGAGCAGTTCTTC CASSLVRDRENNEQFF
TRBJ2-7 - TRBD1 TRBV6-6 TGTGCCAGCAGTCTCGGGGGACAGGGGAAGGGCGAGCAGTACTTC CASSLGGQGKGEQYF
TRBJ1-2 - TRBD1 TRBV7-2 TGTGCCAGCAGCTTAGGACAGGGGGCGGAAGGCTACACCTTC CASSLGQGAEGYTF
TRBJ1-5 once - TRBV2 TGTGCCAGCAGCTTACAGGGTATCAAGGATCAGCCCCAGCATTTT CASSLQGIKDQPQHF
TRBJ1-4 - TRBD1 TRBV19 TGTGCCAGTAGGATAACAGGGGGCGCTTACCCGGTGTTTTTT CASRITGGAYPVFF
TRBJ2-2 - - TRBV10-3 TGTGCCATCAGTGAGGGCAGGTCCAACACCGGGGAGCTGTTTTTT CAISEGRSNTGELFF
TRBJ2-3 - - TRBV13 TGTGCCAGCAGCCGGTTAGGGGACACAGATACGCAGTATTTT CASSRLGDTDTQYF
TRBJ2-6 - - TRBV6-5 TGTGCCAGCAGGGCGGGCGGGGCCAACGTCCTGACTTTC CASRAGGANVLTF
TRBJ2-1 - - TRBV11-2 TGTGCCAGCAGCCGGCTGGGGAGCGGTACGCGGGATGAGCAGTTCTTC CASSRLGSGTRDEQFF
TRBJ2-1 - - TRBV15 TGTGCCACCAGCAGAGGGAGTCTTATACGATACAATGAGCAGTTCTTC CATSRGSLIRYNEQFF
TRBJ1-2 - - TRBV6-6 TGTGCCAGCAGTTACTCGAGTCGGGGGGAATATGGCTACACCTTC CASSYSSRGEYGYTF
TRBJ2-7 - - TRBV5-1 TGCGCCAGCAGCGTGACAGGTCAGTCCTCCTACGAGCAGTACTTC CASSVTGQSSYEQYF
TRBJ1-5 few TRBD1 TRBV30 TGTGCCTGGAGTTCCGGGACAGGGGGCTTAGAGCCCCAGCATTTT CAWSSGTGGLEPQHF
TRBJ1-1 - TRBD1 TRBV29-1 TGCAGCGTTGTTGGCAGGGGGCGCAGGAACACTGAAGCTTTCTTT CSVVGRGRRNTEAFF
TRBJ1-2 - TRBD1 TRBV11-2 TGTGCCAGCAGCACTGGGACAGGAAACTATGGCTACACCTTC CASSTGTGNYGYTF
TRBJ1-4 - TRBD1 TRBV18 TGTGCCAGCTCACCAATTCAGGGGGTAATGAATTTGCATGGAAAACTGTTTTTT CASSPIQGVMNLHGKLFF
TRBJ1-5 - - TRBV7-2 TGTGCCAGCAGCCCACAAGGGGATCAGCCCCAGCATTTT CASSPQGDQPQHF
TRBJ2-3 - - TRBV29-1 TGCAGCGTCGACGACAGGCCCCGCACAGATACGCAGTATTTT CSVDDRPRTDTQYF
TRBJ2-1 - - TRBV6-2/TRBV6-3 TGTGCCAGCAGTTCTATCGGAGCGTCCGGGGGTGAGCAGTTCTTC CASSSIGASGGEQFF
TRBJ2-5 - TRBD2 TRBV27 TGTGCCAGCAGTTTTAGGAGCGGGGGGGCCCTCCAAGAGACCCAGTACTTC CASSFRSGGALQETQYF
TRBJ1-1 - - TRBV18 TGTGCCAGCTCACCACCTTTTGGGGGGGCTAGTGGTGGCACTGAAGCTTTCTTT CASSPPFGGASGGTEAFF
TRBJ1-6 - - TRBV7-2 TGTGCCAGCAGCTTACAGGGAGGGGACTCACCCCTCCACTTT CASSLQGGDSPLHF
TRBJ2-1 - - TRBV5-1 TGCGCCAGCAGCTTGAACGGACAGACCAACAATGAGCAGTTCTTC CASSLNGQTNNEQFF
TRBJ1-3 - TRBD1 TRBV5-1 TGCGCCAGCAGATCCGACAGGGGGCTCGGAAACACCATATATTTT CASRSDRGLGNTIYF
TRBJ2-7 few - TRBV3-1/TRBV3-2 TGTGCCAGCAGCCAAGAACGGGGAAGGTACGAGCAGTACTTC CASSQERGRYEQYF
TRBJ2-1 - - TRBV14 TGTGCCAGCAGCCGTCAGTACAATGAGCAGTTCTTC CASSRQYNEQFF
TRBJ1-3 - - TRBV4-2 TGTGCCAGCAGCCAAGATATTCACAGTAACTCTGGAAACACCATATATTTT CASSQDIHSNSGNTIYF
TRBJ1-1 - - TRBV10-3 TGTGCCATCAGTGAGTCCAGTGATCGCACTGAAGCTTTCTTT CAISESSDRTEAFF
TRBJ2-1 - TRBD2 TRBV27 TGTGCCAGCAGTTTTGTTCGGGAGGGCCTCTTTGATGAGCAGTTCTTC CASSFVREGLFDEQFF
TRBJ1-2 - TRBD1 TRBV3-1/TRBV3-2 TGTGCCAGCAGCCCACAGGGGGCCCCACCCTATGGCTACACCTTC CASSPQGAPPYGYTF
TRBJ1-1 - TRBD1 TRBV10-3 TGTGCCATCAGTGAGCCGAGGACAGGGAGTCACACTGAAGCTTTCTTT CAISEPRTGSHTEAFF
TRBJ1-1 - TRBD1 TRBV6-5 TGTGCCAGCAGGCTCAGGGGGCAGACGAACACTGAAGCTTTCTTT CASRLRGQTNTEAFF
TRBJ2-3 - TRBD1 TRBV4-1 TGCGCCAGCAGCCTCCCGGGTACAGGGGGCACAGATACGCAGTATTTT CASSLPGTGGTDTQYF
TRBJ2-1 once - TRBV19 TGTGCCAGTAGTGTGAGCCGCGATGAGCAGTTCTTC CASSVSRDEQFF
TRBJ2-2 - TRBD2 TRBV6-2/TRBV6-3 TGTGCCAGCAGTAGGACTAGCGGGCAAGTTACCGCGAACACCGGGGAGCTGTTTTTT CASSRTSGQVTANTGELFF
TRBJ1-5 - - TRBV5-6 TGTGCCAGCAGCTTGGTGGCTAGCAATCAGCCCCAGCATTTT CASSLVASNQPQHF
TRBJ2-3 - - TRBV5-1 TGCGCCAGCAGCTTGCGCCCCGGGGGAGGAGGAGATACGCAGTATTTT CASSLRPGGGGDTQYF
TRBJ1-2 - - TRBV18 TGTGCCAGCTCACCACCGAGTATTGACTATGGCTACACCTTC CASSPPSIDYGYTF
TRBJ1-1 - - TRBV18 TGTGCCAGCTCAAAGACAGCGAACACTGAAGCTTTCTTT CASSKTANTEAFF
TRBJ1-5 - - TRBV20-1 TGCAGTGCTAGTGGCAGCGAGAATCAGCCCCAGCATTTT CSASGSENQPQHF
TRBJ2-1 - TRBD1 TRBV5-6 TGTGCCAGCAGCGACTTTGGGACAGAAATCTACAATGAGCAGTTCTTC CASSDFGTEIYNEQFF
TRBJ1-6 - TRBD1 TRBV7-2 TGTGCCAGCAGCTCCCCAGGGGGCGGTAATTCACCCCTCCACTTT CASSSPGGGNSPLHF